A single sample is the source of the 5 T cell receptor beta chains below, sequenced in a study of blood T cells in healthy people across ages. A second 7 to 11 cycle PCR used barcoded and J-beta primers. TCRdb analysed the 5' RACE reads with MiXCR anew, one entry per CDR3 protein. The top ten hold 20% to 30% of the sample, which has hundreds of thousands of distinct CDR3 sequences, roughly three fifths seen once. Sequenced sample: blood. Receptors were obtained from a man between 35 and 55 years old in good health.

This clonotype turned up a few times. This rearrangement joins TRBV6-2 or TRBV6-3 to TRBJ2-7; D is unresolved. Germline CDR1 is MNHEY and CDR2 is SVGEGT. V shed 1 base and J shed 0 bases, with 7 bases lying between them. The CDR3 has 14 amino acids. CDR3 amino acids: CASSYFLSSYEQYF. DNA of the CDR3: TGTGCCAGCAGTTACTTTCTGAGCTCCTACGAGCAGTACTTC.

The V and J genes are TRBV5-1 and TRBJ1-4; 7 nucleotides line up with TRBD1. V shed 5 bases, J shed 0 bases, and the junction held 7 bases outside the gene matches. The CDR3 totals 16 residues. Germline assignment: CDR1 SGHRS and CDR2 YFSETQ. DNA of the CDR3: TGCGCCAGCAGTTGGACAGGAACCTCAACTAATGAAAAACTGTTTTTT. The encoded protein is CASSWTGTSTNEKLFF.

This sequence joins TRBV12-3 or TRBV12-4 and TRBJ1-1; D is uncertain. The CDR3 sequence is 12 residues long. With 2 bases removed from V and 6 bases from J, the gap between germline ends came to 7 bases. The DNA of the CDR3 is TGTGCCAGCAGTTTATCTGGTCCTGAAGCTTTCTTT. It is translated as CASSLSGPEAFF.

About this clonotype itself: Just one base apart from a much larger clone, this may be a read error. The CDR3 loop is CASSQPWLSEQYF. CDR3 in DNA: TGCGCCAGCAGCCAGCCCTGGCTAAGTGAGCAGTACTTC. This chain joins TRBV4-1 and TRBJ2-5, with no clear D. Deletions cut 3 bases from V and 11 bases from J, with 16 bases between. The CDR3 length is 13 residues. Germline loops: CDR1 MGHRA, CDR2 YSYEKL.

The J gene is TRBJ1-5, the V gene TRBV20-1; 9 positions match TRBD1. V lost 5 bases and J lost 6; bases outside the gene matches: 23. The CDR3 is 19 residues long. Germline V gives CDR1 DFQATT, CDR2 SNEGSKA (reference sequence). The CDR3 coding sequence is TGCAGTGCTCCAGGCAATTATCCCGGGACAGGGAGCGGCAGTCAGCCCCAGCATTTT. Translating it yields CSAPGNYPGTGSGSQPQHF.